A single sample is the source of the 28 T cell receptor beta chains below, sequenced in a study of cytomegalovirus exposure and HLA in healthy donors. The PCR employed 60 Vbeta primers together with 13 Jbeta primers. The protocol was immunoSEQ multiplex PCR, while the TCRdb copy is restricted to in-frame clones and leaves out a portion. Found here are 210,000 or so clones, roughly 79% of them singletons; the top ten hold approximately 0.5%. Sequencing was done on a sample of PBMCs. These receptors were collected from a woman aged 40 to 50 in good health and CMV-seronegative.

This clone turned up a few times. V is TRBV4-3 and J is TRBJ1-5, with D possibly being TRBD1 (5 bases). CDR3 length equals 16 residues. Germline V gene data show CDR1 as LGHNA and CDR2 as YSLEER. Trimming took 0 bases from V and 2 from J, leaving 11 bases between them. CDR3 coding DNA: TGCGCCAGCAGCCAAGATCGAGGGGAGGGCAATCAGCCCCAGCATTTT. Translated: CASSQDRGEGNQPQHF.

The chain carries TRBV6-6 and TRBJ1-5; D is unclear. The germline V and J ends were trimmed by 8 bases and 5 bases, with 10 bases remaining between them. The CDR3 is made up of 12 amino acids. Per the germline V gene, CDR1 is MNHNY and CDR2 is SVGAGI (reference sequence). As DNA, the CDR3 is TGTGCCAGCCAGGAACAGTATCAGCCCCAGCATTTT. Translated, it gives CASQEQYQPQHF.

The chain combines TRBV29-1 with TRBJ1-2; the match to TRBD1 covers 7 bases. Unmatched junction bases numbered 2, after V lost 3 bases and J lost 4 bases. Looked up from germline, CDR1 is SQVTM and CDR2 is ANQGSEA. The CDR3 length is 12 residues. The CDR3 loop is CSVETGIYGYTF. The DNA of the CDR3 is TGCAGCGTTGAGACAGGGATCTATGGCTACACCTTC.

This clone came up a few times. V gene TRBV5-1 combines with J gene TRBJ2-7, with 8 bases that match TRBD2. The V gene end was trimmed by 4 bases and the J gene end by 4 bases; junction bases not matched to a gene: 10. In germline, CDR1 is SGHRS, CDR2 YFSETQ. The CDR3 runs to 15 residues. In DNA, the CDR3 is TGCGCCAGCAGCCTAACACCGGGACTAGGTTACGAGCAGTACTTC. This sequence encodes CASSLTPGLGYEQYF.

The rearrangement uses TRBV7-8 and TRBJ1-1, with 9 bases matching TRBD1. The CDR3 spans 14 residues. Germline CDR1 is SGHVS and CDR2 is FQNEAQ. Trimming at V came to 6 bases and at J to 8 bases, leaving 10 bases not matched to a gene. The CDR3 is CASRHRQGDLEAFF. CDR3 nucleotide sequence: TGTGCCAGCAGACACAGACAGGGGGATTTGGAAGCTTTCTTT.

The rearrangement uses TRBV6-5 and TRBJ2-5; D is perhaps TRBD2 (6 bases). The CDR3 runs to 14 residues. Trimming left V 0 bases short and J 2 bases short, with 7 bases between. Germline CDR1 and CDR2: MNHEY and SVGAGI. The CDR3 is CASSYSEGQETQYF. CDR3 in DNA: TGTGCCAGCAGTTACTCGGAGGGTCAAGAGACCCAGTACTTC.

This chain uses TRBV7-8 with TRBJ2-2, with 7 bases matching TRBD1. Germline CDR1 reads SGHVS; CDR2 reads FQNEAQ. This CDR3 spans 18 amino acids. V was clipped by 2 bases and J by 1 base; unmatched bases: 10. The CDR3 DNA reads TGTGCCAGCAGCTTATCTGCAGGGGGAATTGGGAACACCGGGGAGCTGTTTTTT. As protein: CASSLSAGGIGNTGELFF.

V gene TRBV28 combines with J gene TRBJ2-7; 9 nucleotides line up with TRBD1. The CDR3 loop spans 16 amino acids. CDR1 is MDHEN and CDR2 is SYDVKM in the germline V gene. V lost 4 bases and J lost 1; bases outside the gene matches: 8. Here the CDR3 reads CASSSPSGTGSYEQYF. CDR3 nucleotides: TGTGCCAGCAGTTCTCCCTCTGGGACAGGGTCCTACGAGCAGTACTTC.

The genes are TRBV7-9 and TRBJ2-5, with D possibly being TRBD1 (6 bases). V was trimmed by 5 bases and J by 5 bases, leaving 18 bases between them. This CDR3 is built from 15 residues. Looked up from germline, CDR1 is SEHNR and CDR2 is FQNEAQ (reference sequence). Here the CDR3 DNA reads TGTGCCAGCAGCATATCCCAGGGGAATGCGGAGACCCAGTACTTC. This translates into CASSISQGNAETQYF.

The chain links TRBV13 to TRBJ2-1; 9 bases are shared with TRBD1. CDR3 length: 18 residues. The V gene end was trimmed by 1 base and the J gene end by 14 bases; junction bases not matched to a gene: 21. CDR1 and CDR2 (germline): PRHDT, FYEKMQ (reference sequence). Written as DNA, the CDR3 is TGTGCCAGCAGCTTAGTCCCCTCCGGGACAGGGAGGGAAGATGTGGAGTTCTTC. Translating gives CASSLVPSGTGREDVEFF.

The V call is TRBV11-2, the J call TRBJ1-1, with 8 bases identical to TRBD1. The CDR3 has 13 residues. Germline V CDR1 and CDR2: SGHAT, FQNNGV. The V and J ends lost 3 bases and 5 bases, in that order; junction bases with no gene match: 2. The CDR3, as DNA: TGTGCCAGCAGCTTCCAGGGGGCAACTGAAGCTTTCTTT. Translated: CASSFQGATEAFF.

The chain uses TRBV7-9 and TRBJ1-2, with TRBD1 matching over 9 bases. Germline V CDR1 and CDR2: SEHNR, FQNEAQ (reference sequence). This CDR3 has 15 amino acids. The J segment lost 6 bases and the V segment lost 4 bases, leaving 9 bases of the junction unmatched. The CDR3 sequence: CASSYLVTGGDGYTF. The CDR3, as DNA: TGTGCCAGCAGCTACCTCGTGACAGGGGGAGATGGCTACACCTTC. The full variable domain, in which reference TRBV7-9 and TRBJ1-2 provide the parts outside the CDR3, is DTGVSQNPRHKITKRGQNVTFRCDPISEHNRLYWYRQTLGQGPEFLTYFQNEAQLEKSRLLSDRFSAERPKGSFSTLEIQRTEQGDSAMYLCASSYLVTGGDGYTFGSGTRLTVV.

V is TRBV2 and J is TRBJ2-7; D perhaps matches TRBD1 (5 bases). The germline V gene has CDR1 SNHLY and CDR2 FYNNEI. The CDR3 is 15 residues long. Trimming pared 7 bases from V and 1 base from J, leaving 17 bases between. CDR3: CASIRSQGLSYEQYF. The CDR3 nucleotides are TGTGCCAGCATAAGGTCCCAGGGCCTATCCTACGAGCAGTACTTC.

CDR3 bases: TGCGCCAGCAGCCTCGGGGACAGGGCTGGTGTTCTGGTTGGCTACACCTTC. Amino acids: CASSLGDRAGVLVGYTF. The chain is built from TRBV5-1 and TRBJ1-2; TRBD1 matches at 9 bases. Germline V lookup: CDR1 SGHRS, CDR2 YFSETQ. V lost 4 bases and J lost 7; bases outside the gene matches: 17. The CDR3 runs to 17 residues.

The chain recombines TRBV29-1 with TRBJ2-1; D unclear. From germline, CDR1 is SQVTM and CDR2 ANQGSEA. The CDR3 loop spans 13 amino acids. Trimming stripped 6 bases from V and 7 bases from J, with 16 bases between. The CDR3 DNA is TGCAGCGTCTCGTTGGGCGTGCAGAATGAGCAGTTCTTC. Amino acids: CSVSLGVQNEQFF.

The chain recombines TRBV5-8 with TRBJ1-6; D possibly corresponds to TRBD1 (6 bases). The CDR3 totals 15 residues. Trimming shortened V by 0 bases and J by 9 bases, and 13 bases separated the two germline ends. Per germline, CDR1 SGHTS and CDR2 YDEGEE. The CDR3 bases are TGTGCCAGCAGCTTGGGGGGGCAGGGAAGTTCACCCCTCCACTTT. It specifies CASSLGGQGSSPLHF.

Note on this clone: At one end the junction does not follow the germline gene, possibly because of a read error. The CDR3 reads CASSHTSGGETQYF. DNA of the CDR3: TGTGCTAGCAGCCACACTAGCGGGGGAGAGACCCAGTACTTC. The chain combines TRBV7-7 with TRBJ2-5, with 11 bases fitting TRBD2. There are 14 residues in the CDR3. Germline CDR1 is SSHAT and CDR2 is FNYEAQ (reference sequence).

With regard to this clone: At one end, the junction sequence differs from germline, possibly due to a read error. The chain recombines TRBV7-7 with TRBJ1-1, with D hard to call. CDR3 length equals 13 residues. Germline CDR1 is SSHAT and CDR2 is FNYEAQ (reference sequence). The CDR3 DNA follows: TGTGCTAGCAGCTTATCAGTGAACACTGAAGCTTTCTTT. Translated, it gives CASSLSVNTEAFF.

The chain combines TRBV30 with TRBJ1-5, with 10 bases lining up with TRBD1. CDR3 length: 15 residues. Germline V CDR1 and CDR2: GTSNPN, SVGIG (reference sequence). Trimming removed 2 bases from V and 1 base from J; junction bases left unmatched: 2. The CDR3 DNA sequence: TGTGCCTGGAGTAGACAGGGGGCGAGCAATCAGCCCCAGCATTTT. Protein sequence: CAWSRQGASNQPQHF.

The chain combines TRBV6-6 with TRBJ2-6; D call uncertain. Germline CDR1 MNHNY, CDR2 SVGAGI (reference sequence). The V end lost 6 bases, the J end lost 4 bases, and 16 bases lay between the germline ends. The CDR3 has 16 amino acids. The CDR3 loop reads CASRSPALRGANVLTF. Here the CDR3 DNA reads TGTGCCAGCAGGTCTCCGGCGCTGAGGGGGGCCAACGTCCTGACTTTC.

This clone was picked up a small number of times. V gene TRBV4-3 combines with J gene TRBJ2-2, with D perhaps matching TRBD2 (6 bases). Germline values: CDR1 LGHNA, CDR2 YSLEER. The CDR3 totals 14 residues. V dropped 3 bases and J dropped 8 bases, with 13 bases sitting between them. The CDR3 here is CASSQREAYGELFF. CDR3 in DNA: TGCGCCAGCAGCCAGAGGGAGGCTTATGGGGAGCTGTTTTTT.

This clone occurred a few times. CDR3 DNA: TGTGCCAGCAGCTTGGGGGCAGGGGCGGGCACTGAAGCTTTCTTT. Encoded protein: CASSLGAGAGTEAFF. This chain joins TRBV5-8 and TRBJ1-1, with a possible D match to TRBD1 (6 bases). CDR3 length: 15 residues. V was clipped by 0 bases and J by 4 bases, with 13 bases between them. The V gene's germline CDR1 is SGHTS and CDR2 YDEGEE.

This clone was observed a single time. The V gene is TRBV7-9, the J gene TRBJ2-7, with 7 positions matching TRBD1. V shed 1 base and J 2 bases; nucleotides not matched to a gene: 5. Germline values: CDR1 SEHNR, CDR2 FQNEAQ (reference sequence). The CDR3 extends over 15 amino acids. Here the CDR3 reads CASSLGRDRAYEQYF. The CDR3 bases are TGTGCCAGCAGCTTAGGCCGGGACAGAGCCTACGAGCAGTACTTC.

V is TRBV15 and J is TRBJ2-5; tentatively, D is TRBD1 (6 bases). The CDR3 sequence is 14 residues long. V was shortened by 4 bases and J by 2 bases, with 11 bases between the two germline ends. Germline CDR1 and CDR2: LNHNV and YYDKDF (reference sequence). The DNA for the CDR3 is TGTGCCACCAGCATCGGACAGAATCAAGAGACCCAGTACTTC. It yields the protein CATSIGQNQETQYF.

The CDR3 nucleotides are TGCGCCAGCAGCTCGACAGGGAGGAACTATGGCTACACCTTC. The encoded protein is CASSSTGRNYGYTF. This chain joins TRBV5-1 and TRBJ1-2, with 7 nucleotides matching TRBD1. The CDR3 runs 14 residues. The J segment lost 2 bases and the V segment lost 3 bases, leaving 4 bases of the junction unmatched. Germline V CDR1 and CDR2: SGHRS, YFSETQ. Complete variable domain (other parts from reference TRBV5-1 and TRBJ1-2): KAGVTQTPRYLIKTRGQQVTLSCSPISGHRSVSWYQQTPGQGLQFLFEYFSETQRNKGNFPGRFSGRQFSNSRSEMNVSTLELGDSALYLCASSSTGRNYGYTFGSGTRLTVV.

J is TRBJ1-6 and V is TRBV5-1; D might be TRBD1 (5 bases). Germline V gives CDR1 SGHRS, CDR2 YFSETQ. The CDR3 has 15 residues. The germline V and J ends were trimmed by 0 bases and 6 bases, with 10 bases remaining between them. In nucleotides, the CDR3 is TGCGCCAGCAGCTTGGTGGGGGGAGGTAATTCACCCCTCCACTTT. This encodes CASSLVGGGNSPLHF.

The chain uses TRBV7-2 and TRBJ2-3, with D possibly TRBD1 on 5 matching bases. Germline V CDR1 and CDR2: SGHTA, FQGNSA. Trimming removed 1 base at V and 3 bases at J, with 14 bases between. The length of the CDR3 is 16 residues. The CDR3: CASSLDGREWTDTQYF. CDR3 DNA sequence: TGTGCCAGCAGCTTAGACGGCAGGGAATGGACAGATACGCAGTATTTT.

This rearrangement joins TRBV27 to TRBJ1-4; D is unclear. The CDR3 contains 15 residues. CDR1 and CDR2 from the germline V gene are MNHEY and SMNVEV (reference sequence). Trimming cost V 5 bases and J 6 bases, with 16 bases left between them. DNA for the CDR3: TGTGCCAGCAGTCCGTTGCTACAGACCTATGAAAAACTGTTTTTT. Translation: CASSPLLQTYEKLFF.